The 18 T cell receptor beta chains below all came from one sample that was sequenced in a study of blood T cell repertoires in COVID-19. Measured with immunoSEQ multiplex PCR; TCRdb has only the in-frame clones, and not every one. The sample carries tens of thousands of clones, around 74% recorded once. Sequencing was performed on peripheral blood. Every receptor here comes from a human donor in a cohort sampled during active COVID-19.

This clone occurred once. This chain connects TRBV20-1 to TRBJ2-7; 8 bases fit TRBD2. Germline V gives CDR1 DFQATT, CDR2 SNEGSKA (reference sequence). After removal of 3 bases from V and 4 bases from J, the junction contained 5 bases not matched to a gene. The CDR3 covers 13 residues. The CDR3 DNA is TGCAGTGCTAGTCTGATAGCGGGATACGAGCAGTACTTC. Translation gives CSASLIAGYEQYF.

This sequence joins TRBV7-9 and TRBJ1-5; 9 bases fit TRBD1. The CDR3 extends over 14 amino acids. CDR1 is SEHNR and CDR2 is FQNEAQ in the germline V gene (reference sequence). The J segment lost 5 bases and the V segment lost 5 bases, leaving 4 bases of the junction unmatched. The CDR3 bases are TGTGCCAGCAGCCGTGGGACAGGGTATCAGCCCCAGCATTTT. Translated, it gives CASSRGTGYQPQHF.

The genes are TRBV4-3 and TRBJ2-1, with D unresolved. The CDR3 has 15 residues. V lost 1 base and J 5 bases, leaving 12 bases between the germline ends. Germline V gene data show CDR1 as LGHNA and CDR2 as YSLEER. The CDR3 region has the DNA TGCGCCAGCAGCCAAGTTTGGGCCACCCACAATGAGCAGTTCTTC. Translation gives CASSQVWATHNEQFF.

The chain has TRBV5-1 and TRBJ2-7, with 7 bases aligning to TRBD1. The CDR3 extends over 14 amino acids. The ends lost 4 bases at V and 5 bases at J; junction bases unmatched: 9. Germline V gene data show CDR1 as SGHRS and CDR2 as YFSETQ. CDR3 DNA sequence: TGCGCCAGCAGCCCTTCGACAGGGCCGGACGAGCAGTACTTC. It specifies CASSPSTGPDEQYF.

This chain connects TRBV25-1 to TRBJ1-2, with 10 positions matching TRBD1. Germline CDR1 and CDR2: MGHDK and SYGVNS. Unmatched junction bases numbered 11, after V lost 2 bases and J lost 5 bases. This CDR3 contains 17 residues. The CDR3 protein is CASSEKKATGGGYGYTF. The CDR3, as DNA: TGTGCCAGCAGTGAAAAAAAGGCGACAGGGGGCGGGTATGGCTACACCTTC.

The gene calls are TRBV7-9 and TRBJ1-3; D is perhaps TRBD1 (6 bases). V lost 0 bases, J lost 3 bases, and 12 bases lay in between. Germline-derived CDR1 and CDR2 are SEHNR and FQNEAQ (reference sequence). The CDR3 is made up of 16 amino acids. The CDR3 DNA reads as TGTGCCAGCAGCTTAGCTGGGGCAGGGGATGGAAACACCATATATTTT. Its translation is CASSLAGAGDGNTIYF.

The rearrangement uses TRBV2 and TRBJ2-7; D is perhaps TRBD2 (5 bases). The CDR3 is 14 amino acids. Per the germline V gene, CDR1 is SNHLY and CDR2 is FYNNEI. V lost 4 bases and J 1 base, leaving 11 bases between the germline ends. CDR3 sequence: CASSVEDGSYEQYF. The CDR3 DNA is TGTGCCAGCAGTGTGGAGGACGGATCCTACGAGCAGTACTTC.

This sequence joins TRBV5-1 and TRBJ1-5; D is possibly TRBD1 (6 bases). The germline V gene encodes CDR1 SGHRS and CDR2 YFSETQ. Trimming stripped 4 bases from V and 3 bases from J, with 14 bases between. This CDR3 contains 15 residues. CDR3 protein: CASSGPWTDNQPQHF. Here the CDR3 DNA reads TGCGCCAGCAGCGGACCCTGGACAGACAATCAGCCCCAGCATTTT.

This clone occurred once. V usage is TRBV6-2 or TRBV6-3 and J usage is TRBJ1-4, with D perhaps matching TRBD1 (5 bases). Germline V gene lookup returns CDR1 MNHEY and CDR2 SVGEGT. Between the trimmed V and J ends, which lost 1 base and 5 bases, there was a span of 11 bases. The CDR3 length is 15 residues. The DNA for the CDR3 is TGTGCCAGCAGTTACTTCTCAGGGAACAATGAAAAACTGTTTTTT. Translated, it gives CASSYFSGNNEKLFF.

This chain connects TRBV18 to TRBJ2-2, with 10 bases that match TRBD1. Trimming cost V 4 bases and J 7 bases; bases outside gene matches: 6. The CDR3 spans 15 residues. Germline lookup yields CDR1 KGHSH and CDR2 LQKENI. CDR3 sequence: CASSQTGGSSGELFF. The DNA for the CDR3 is TGTGCCAGCTCACAGACAGGGGGCTCGAGCGGGGAGCTGTTTTTT.

The V and J genes are TRBV7-6 and TRBJ2-7; possibly TRBD1 for D (5 bases). The CDR3 extends over 13 amino acids. Germline V gene lookup returns CDR1 SGHVS and CDR2 FNYEAQ. Between the trimmed V and J ends, which lost 4 bases and 5 bases, there was a span of 12 bases. The CDR3 reads CASSSTVFHEQYF. The CDR3 coding sequence is TGTGCCAGCAGCTCGACAGTCTTCCACGAGCAGTACTTC.

V gene TRBV24-1 combines with J gene TRBJ2-1, with TRBD2 as a possible D gene (7 bases). Germline V gives CDR1 KGHDR, CDR2 SFDVKD. The CDR3 length is 15 residues. Trimming removed 0 bases from V and 7 bases from J, with 12 bases in between. CDR3 DNA: TGTGCCACCAGTGATTTGGGGGGGAGGGGGAATGAGCAGTTCTTC. The encoded protein is CATSDLGGRGNEQFF.

The chain employs TRBV5-1 and TRBJ1-2; 11 nucleotides align to TRBD1. The length of the CDR3 is 14 residues. CDR1 is SGHRS and CDR2 is YFSETQ in the germline V gene. V was clipped by 3 bases and J by 5 bases; unmatched bases: 3. CDR3 sequence: CASSWRDRGYGYTF. DNA for the CDR3: TGCGCCAGCAGCTGGCGGGACAGGGGGTATGGCTACACCTTC.

The gene calls are TRBV27 and TRBJ2-7; TRBD2 might be the D (6 bases). Germline assignment: CDR1 MNHEY and CDR2 SMNVEV (reference sequence). The CDR3 totals 14 residues. Trimming stripped 8 bases from V and 1 base from J, with 15 bases between. CDR3 coding DNA: TGTGCCAGCGGTCTCCTGGGGGGATCCTACGAGCAGTACTTC. Its translation: CASGLLGGSYEQYF.

The chain has TRBV5-1 and TRBJ1-4, with TRBD1 identical over 7 bases. The CDR3 runs to 16 residues. Germline V CDR1 and CDR2: SGHRS, YFSETQ. The ends lost 3 bases at V and 7 bases at J; junction bases unmatched: 12. The CDR3 is CASSWGRDSLFEKLFF. CDR3 nucleotides: TGCGCCAGCAGCTGGGGCCGGGACAGCTTATTTGAAAAACTGTTTTTT.

CDR3 amino acids: CASSREEATEAFF. The CDR3 DNA reads TGTGCCAGCAGCCGAGAGGAAGCCACTGAAGCTTTCTTT. The V gene is TRBV11-2, the J gene TRBJ1-1; the D is unclear. Germline CDR1 SGHAT, CDR2 FQNNGV. Between the trimmed V and J ends, which lost 5 bases and 4 bases, there was a span of 11 bases. The CDR3 spans 13 residues.

The rearrangement uses TRBV5-1 and TRBJ2-7, with D possibly matching TRBD1 (5 bases). This CDR3 comprises 16 residues. Germline CDR1 reads SGHRS; CDR2 reads YFSETQ. Trimming took 0 bases from V and 5 from J, leaving 18 bases between them. CDR3 protein: CASSLALSTVTDEQYF. CDR3 bases: TGCGCCAGCAGCTTGGCTTTATCGACAGTAACAGACGAGCAGTACTTC.

The table lists this clone with a count of one. The chain links TRBV10-2 to TRBJ1-1; the D gene is possibly TRBD1 (6 bases). This CDR3 has 13 residues. Trimming pared 4 bases from V and 4 bases from J, leaving 10 bases between. The germline V gene encodes CDR1 WSHSY and CDR2 SAAADI. This CDR3 is CASSVQGITEAFF. As DNA, the CDR3 is TGCGCCAGCAGTGTCCAGGGGATCACTGAAGCTTTCTTT.